Below are 29 T cell receptor beta chains sequenced from a single sample in a study of response to subunit inactivated influenza vaccine (dated 2018 in TCRdb). The library was built by means of RT-PCR. Reads for this sample came from an Illumina HiSeq 2500. The raw public reads went through TCRdb reprocessing: fastp at Q25, MiXCR clone calling, in-frame beta chains kept. Every distinct CDR3 protein forms one entry, paired with its most common genes and DNA. Within this sample are more than 450,000 distinct CDR3 sequences, with 7.6% of them counted one time only. Of the sample, 10% to 15% is held by the ten largest clones. The sequences come from PBMCs from blood, collected around 2 years after vaccination. These receptors were collected from a man between 50 and 70 years old who received an inactivated influenza vaccine. Donor details come from another sample of the same person, matched by shared clones.

This clonotype came up a few times. The genes are TRBV15 and TRBJ2-5; perhaps TRBD1 as D (5 bases). The CDR3 sequence is 16 residues long. Trimming cost V 1 base and J 5 bases, with 17 bases left between them. Germline V gene data show CDR1 as LNHNV and CDR2 as YYDKDF (reference sequence). The chain's CDR3 is CATSRGQGGMIETQYF. DNA of the CDR3: TGTGCCACCAGCAGAGGGCAGGGTGGGATGATTGAGACCCAGTACTTC.

The V gene is TRBV5-1, the J gene TRBJ2-5; D is perhaps TRBD2 (5 bases). The V end lost 4 bases, the J end lost 4 bases, and 14 bases lay between the germline ends. The CDR3 runs to 14 residues. The germline V gene has CDR1 SGHRS and CDR2 YFSETQ. This CDR3 is CASSTSAAGETQYF. The CDR3 region has the DNA TGCGCCAGCAGCACCTCGGCGGCGGGAGAGACCCAGTACTTC.

This clonotype was observed many times. V and J are TRBV2 and TRBJ1-5; D is unresolved. From germline, CDR1 is SNHLY and CDR2 FYNNEI. The CDR3 runs 15 residues. Trimming left V 3 bases short and J 2 bases short, with 11 bases between. The CDR3 is CASSEVGWGNQPQHF. The DNA of the CDR3 is TGTGCCAGCAGTGAGGTGGGGTGGGGCAATCAGCCCCAGCATTTT.

This rearrangement joins TRBV6-1 to TRBJ2-7; 7 nucleotides align to TRBD2. V dropped 7 bases and J dropped 4; count of bases not matched to a gene: 7. The CDR3 sequence is 13 residues long. Germline V lookup: CDR1 MNHNS, CDR2 SASEGT. The CDR3 coding sequence is TGTGCCAGCATTGGAAGCGGGGCGTACGAGCAGTACTTC. Translated, it gives CASIGSGAYEQYF.

The chain employs TRBV4-1 and TRBJ2-7; 10 bases agree with TRBD1. V lost 0 bases to trimming and J lost 0 bases; unmatched junction nucleotides: 5. CDR1 is MGHRA and CDR2 is YSYEKL in the germline V gene. This CDR3 has 17 amino acids. CDR3 nucleotide sequence: TGCGCCAGCAGCCAAGACTTTAGGACAGGGGGCTCCTACGAGCAGTACTTC. Its protein is CASSQDFRTGGSYEQYF.

This clonotype was detected a few times. The chain carries TRBV7-2 and TRBJ2-3; 7 bases agree with TRBD2. Losses at the gene ends were 4 bases for V and 4 bases for J; bases not matched to a gene: 8. The CDR3 contains 15 residues. CDR1 is SGHTA, CDR2 FQGNSA, per germline. CDR3 sequence (DNA): TGTGCCAGCAGCTCTTGGGGGGGGTCGGCAGATACGCAGTATTTT. Protein sequence: CASSSWGGSADTQYF.

This clonotype was recorded many times. The rearrangement uses TRBV29-1 and TRBJ2-1, with 9 nucleotides matching TRBD2. The CDR3 is 13 residues long. Germline V CDR1 and CDR2: SQVTM, ANQGSEA. Trimming took 7 bases from V and 5 from J; bases not matched to a gene: 6. The CDR3 sequence is CSASGNVHNEQFF. In DNA form, the CDR3 reads TGCAGCGCTAGCGGGAACGTCCACAATGAGCAGTTCTTC.

This clonotype was counted ten times or more. The chain carries TRBV20-1 and TRBJ2-5, with D possibly being TRBD2 (6 bases). Germline V gene lookup returns CDR1 DFQATT and CDR2 SNEGSKA (reference sequence). CDR3 length equals 13 residues. V shed 3 bases and J shed 5 bases, with 13 bases lying between them. CDR3 nucleotides: TGCAGTGCTAGTGGCTGGGAGGCCGAGACCCAGTACTTC. This encodes CSASGWEAETQYF.

This clonotype was picked up a small number of times. The V gene is TRBV20-1, the J gene TRBJ2-7; maybe TRBD2 (6 bases). The CDR3 totals 15 residues. The ends were cut back, 5 bases at V and 0 bases at J, with 17 bases in the middle. Germline V gives CDR1 DFQATT, CDR2 SNEGSKA (reference sequence). The CDR3 DNA follows: TGCAGTGCTTCTTCGGGACTCCTGAACTCCTACGAGCAGTACTTC. This translates into CSASSGLLNSYEQYF.

This chain uses TRBV4-3 with TRBJ1-1; tentative D call: TRBD1 (5 bases). The V gene lost 0 bases and the J gene lost 11 bases, with 13 bases spanning the gap. CDR1 and CDR2 from the germline V gene are LGHNA and YSLEER. The CDR3 is 13 amino acids. CDR3 protein: CASSQEACREAFF. The CDR3 coding sequence is TGCGCCAGCAGCCAAGAGGCTTGCAGGGAGGCTTTCTTT.

The chain has TRBV19 and TRBJ2-2, with 12 bases lining up with TRBD2. The V gene end was trimmed by 5 bases and the J gene end by 5 bases; junction bases not matched to a gene: 6. The CDR3 extends over 16 amino acids. The germline V gene has CDR1 LNHDA and CDR2 SQIVND (reference sequence). The CDR3 region has the DNA TGTGCCAGTAGTCTAGCGGGAGGGCCTCGAACCGGGGAGCTGTTTTTT. Translating gives CASSLAGGPRTGELFF.

The chain combines TRBV6-5 with TRBJ1-4; TRBD1 is a possible D gene (6 bases). Germline CDR1 MNHEY, CDR2 SVGAGI. V lost 0 bases, J lost 8 bases, and 13 bases lay in between. CDR3 length equals 15 residues. The CDR3 sequence is CASSYSTGSREKLFF. The CDR3 DNA sequence: TGTGCCAGCAGTTACTCAACAGGGTCGAGGGAAAAACTGTTTTTT.

This clonotype was found a few times. The rearrangement joins TRBV4-1 to TRBJ1-2, with 9 positions matching TRBD1. Germline V CDR1 and CDR2: MGHRA, YSYEKL. The J segment lost 4 bases and the V segment lost 1 base, leaving 7 bases of the junction unmatched. This CDR3 has 16 amino acids. CDR3 amino acids: CASSQGGTGSFYGYTF. CDR3 DNA: TGCGCCAGCAGCCAAGGCGGGACAGGGAGTTTCTATGGCTACACCTTC.

This clonotype was recorded many times. The CDR3: CASSAGDPYEQYF. CDR3 DNA: TGTGCCAGCTCTGCGGGAGATCCCTACGAGCAGTACTTC. The chain links TRBV12-3 or TRBV12-4 to TRBJ2-7; 7 bases align to TRBD2. The CDR3 is 13 residues long. V trimming: 8 bases; J trimming: 2 bases; junction bases outside the gene matches: 6.

This clonotype showed up many times. The chain links TRBV2 to TRBJ2-7, with TRBD1 matching over 10 bases. Germline CDR1 is SNHLY and CDR2 is FYNNEI. V shed 5 bases and J 3 bases; nucleotides not matched to a gene: 1. This CDR3 region has 13 residues. CDR3 sequence: CASSWDRGYEQYF. In nucleotides, the CDR3 is TGTGCCAGCAGTTGGGACAGGGGCTACGAGCAGTACTTC.

The gene calls are TRBV29-1 and TRBJ2-3, with D perhaps being TRBD1 or TRBD2 (6 bases each). In germline, CDR1 is SQVTM, CDR2 ANQGSEA. V was clipped by 7 bases and J by 8 bases, with 13 bases between them. There are 11 residues in the CDR3. The CDR3 loop reads CSGSGGVTQYF. DNA of the CDR3: TGCAGCGGCTCCGGGGGCGTTACGCAGTATTTT.

This clonotype was seen a handful of times. The genes are TRBV27 and TRBJ2-7, with D perhaps matching TRBD1 or TRBD2 (5 bases each). Germline V gene lookup returns CDR1 MNHEY and CDR2 SMNVEV (reference sequence). The V end was cut by 4 bases, the J end by 0 bases, with 19 bases between. The CDR3 runs 17 residues. The CDR3 DNA reads TGTGCCAGCAGTTCAGGGTGGGGGACGAGGAGCTCCTACGAGCAGTACTTC. Protein sequence: CASSSGWGTRSSYEQYF.

The V gene is TRBV15, the J gene TRBJ2-1, with no clear D. Germline CDR1 and CDR2: LNHNV and YYDKDF (reference sequence). The CDR3 length is 14 residues. Trimming removed 0 bases at V and 10 bases at J, with 13 bases between. The CDR3 protein is CATSRDRLLGEQFF. CDR3 in DNA: TGTGCCACCAGCAGAGATCGGCTTCTAGGGGAGCAGTTCTTC.

The J gene is TRBJ2-5, the V gene TRBV28; TRBD2 might be the D (7 bases). This CDR3 spans 17 amino acids. The germline gives CDR1 MDHEN, CDR2 SYDVKM. The V gene lost 5 bases and the J gene lost 5 bases, with 24 bases spanning the gap. For the CDR3, the DNA is TGTGCCAGCAGTCCCTCTACGGGGGGCCGGATGGGGGAGACCCAGTACTTC. Encoded protein: CASSPSTGGRMGETQYF.

This clonotype was seen a few times. This sequence joins TRBV4-3 and TRBJ2-1; D is unclear. Germline assignment: CDR1 LGHNA and CDR2 YSLEER. Trimming pared 4 bases from V and 4 bases from J, leaving 8 bases between. The CDR3 is 13 amino acids. CDR3 sequence reads: CASSRKGYNEQFF. The CDR3 DNA is TGCGCCAGCAGCCGTAAGGGATACAATGAGCAGTTCTTC.

The chain combines TRBV15 with TRBJ2-7, with 9 bases identical to TRBD1. With 5 bases clipped from V and 4 bases from J, the junction kept 3 bases outside the gene matches. The CDR3 consists of 13 residues. Germline lookup yields CDR1 LNHNV and CDR2 YYDKDF (reference sequence). CDR3 amino acids: CATSWDRVYEQYF. The CDR3 DNA is TGTGCCACCAGCTGGGACAGGGTTTACGAGCAGTACTTC. Full variable domain (missing parts from reference TRBV15 and TRBJ2-7): DAMVIQNPRYQVTQFGKPVTLSCSQTLNHNVMYWYQQKSSQAPKLLFHYYDKDFNNEADTPDNFQSRRPNTSFCFLDIRSPGLGDTAMYLCATSWDRVYEQYFGPGTRLTVT.

This chain connects TRBV6-5 to TRBJ2-7, with D maybe TRBD1 (6 bases). CDR1 and CDR2 (germline): MNHEY, SVGAGI. The ends were cut back, 8 bases at V and 3 bases at J, with 11 bases in the middle. This CDR3 region has 12 residues. The CDR3 is CASGRTDYEQYF. Written as DNA, the CDR3 is TGTGCCAGCGGCCGGACAGACTACGAGCAGTACTTC.

This clonotype was detected only a few times. This rearrangement joins TRBV12-3 or TRBV12-4 to TRBJ2-2, with D maybe TRBD2 (5 bases). Trimming took off 4 bases at V and 5 bases at J, with 17 bases between the two ends. This CDR3 contains 16 residues. CDR3 loop: CASSSSRTRSTGELFF. CDR3 DNA: TGTGCCAGCAGTTCCTCCAGGACTCGGAGTACCGGGGAGCTGTTTTTT.

This clonotype turned up a few times. This sequence joins TRBV20-1 and TRBJ2-7; D not resolved. With 4 bases removed from V and 5 bases from J, the gap between germline ends came to 12 bases. Germline V gene data show CDR1 as DFQATT and CDR2 as SNEGSKA (reference sequence). The CDR3 is 12 amino acids. The CDR3 loop is CSANSGLHEQYF. The CDR3 DNA reads TGCAGTGCTAATTCCGGGTTGCACGAGCAGTACTTC.

The rearrangement joins TRBV28 to TRBJ1-4, with no clear D. In germline, CDR1 is MDHEN, CDR2 SYDVKM. With 6 bases removed from V and 7 bases from J, the gap between germline ends came to 21 bases. The CDR3 spans 16 residues. The CDR3 region is CASSRNVVPSGEKLFF. The CDR3 DNA sequence: TGTGCCAGCAGCCGAAACGTGGTCCCGTCGGGTGAAAAACTGTTTTTT.

The genes are TRBV20-1 and TRBJ2-7, with TRBD1 matching over 7 bases. Germline V gene lookup returns CDR1 DFQATT and CDR2 SNEGSKA (reference sequence). V gave up 2 bases and J gave up 4 bases; unmatched junction bases: 5. The CDR3 is 13 residues long. CDR3 in amino acids: CSARPGQRYEQYF. CDR3 nucleotide sequence: TGCAGTGCTAGACCGGGACAGAGATACGAGCAGTACTTC.

This clonotype was counted only a few times. Germline is not matched at one junction end, which may reflect a read error. The V gene is TRBV20-1, the J gene TRBJ1-5; 7 bases agree with TRBD1. The V gene's germline CDR1 is DFQATT and CDR2 SNEGSKA (reference sequence). There are 13 residues in the CDR3. The DNA of the CDR3 is TGCAGTGCGAGTGGGACAGCAAATCAGGCCCAGCATTTT. Its translation is CSASGTANQAQHF.

The rearrangement uses TRBV5-6 and TRBJ2-7, with unresolved D. Trimming took off 2 bases at V and 6 bases at J, with 9 bases between the two ends. This CDR3 is 12 amino acids long. Germline CDR1 SGHDT, CDR2 YYEEEE. CDR3 loop: CASSFITREQYF. The DNA of the CDR3 is TGTGCCAGCAGCTTCATAACTCGCGAGCAGTACTTC.

This chain links TRBV12-3 or TRBV12-4 with TRBJ2-1; the D gene could be TRBD1 or TRBD2 (5 bases each). The CDR3 runs 14 residues. V lost 7 bases to trimming and J lost 4 bases, with 14 bases between them. The CDR3 nucleotides are TGTGCCAGCACGACGTGGGACGGATACAATGAGCAGTTCTTC. Protein: CASTTWDGYNEQFF.